This T cell receptor (beta chain) came from a study of blood T cell repertoires in COVID-19. Overall study: Sample material is recorded as cDNA or gDNA derived from T cells, B-cell-depleted T cells, or PBMCs.

Germline V lookup: CDR1 SGDLS, CDR2 YYNGEE. CDR3 length equals 15 residues. With 4 bases removed from V and 0 bases from J, the gap between germline ends came to 14 bases. The assay was immunoSEQ multiplex PCR, and TCRdb's table has in-frame clones only and misses some. The sample holds 200,000 to 250,000 clones, around 90% seen once. Sequencing was performed on PBMCs or T cells enriched from blood (not recorded which). V usage is TRBV9 and J usage is TRBJ2-7, with D possibly TRBD2 on 6 matching bases. This clonotype was obtained from a man aged 25 to 40 who had been exposed to COVID-19. CDR3: CASSPRIAASYEQYF. Written as DNA, the CDR3 is TGTGCCAGCAGCCCCAGGATAGCGGCCTCCTACGAGCAGTACTTC.